Each of the 21 T cell receptor beta chains below was sequenced from the same sample in a study of CD8 T cells in Susac syndrome. cDNA came from roughly 0.53 to 1 ug RNA primed by random hexamers. TCRdb fed the immunoSEQ multiplex PCR reads into MiXCR, producing one record per CDR3 protein. The profile shows under 200,000 distinct CDR3 sequences, around 94% of them singletons. The sample consisted of CD4+ T cells from PBMCs. These TCRs come from a human donor with Susac syndrome.

The chain recombines TRBV7-9 with TRBJ2-7; tentatively, D is TRBD1 (5 bases). This CDR3 is 13 amino acids long. The germline V gene encodes CDR1 SEHNR and CDR2 FQNEAQ (reference sequence). V dropped 5 bases and J dropped 3 bases, with 11 bases sitting between them. For the CDR3, the DNA is TGTGCCAGCAGCCCACCTGACAGCTACGAGCAGTACTTC. Translating gives CASSPPDSYEQYF.

The sample holds one count of this clonotype. The chain has TRBV12-3 or TRBV12-4 and TRBJ1-2; D uncertain. The V end was cut by 7 bases, the J end by 3 bases, with 9 bases between. This CDR3 comprises 12 residues. The CDR3 protein is CASTDTHYGYTF. The CDR3 coding sequence is TGTGCCAGCACTGACACGCACTATGGCTACACCTTC.

This rearrangement joins TRBV7-2 to TRBJ2-5, with 7 bases identical to TRBD1. V was pared by 1 base and J by 4 bases, with 9 bases of the junction left unmatched. The V gene's germline CDR1 is SGHTA and CDR2 FQGNSA. The CDR3 has 16 residues. The CDR3 DNA reads TGTGCCAGCAGCTTAGATGGGCAGGGGGTAGGAGAGACCCAGTACTTC. It encodes CASSLDGQGVGETQYF. The complete variable domain, with remaining parts taken from reference TRBV7-2 and TRBJ2-5, reads GAGVSQSPSNKVTEKGKDVELRCDPISGHTALYWYRQSLGQGLEFLIYFQGNSAPDKSGLPSDRFSAERTGGSVSTLTIQRTQQEDSAVYLCASSLDGQGVGETQYFGPGTRLLVL.

The CDR3 loop is CASSQEGRPNTEAFF. Written as DNA, the CDR3 is TGTGCCAGCAGCCAAGAAGGCAGGCCCAACACTGAAGCTTTCTTT. The V call is TRBV3-1, the J call TRBJ1-1; D not resolved. This CDR3 contains 15 residues. V gave up 0 bases and J gave up 2 bases, with 10 bases separating them. The germline V gene encodes CDR1 LGHDT and CDR2 YNNKEL (reference sequence).

The chain employs TRBV2 and TRBJ2-1, with 12 nucleotides matching TRBD2. This CDR3 is built from 14 residues. The V gene's germline CDR1 is SNHLY and CDR2 FYNNEI. V was pared by 5 bases and J by 15 bases, with 11 bases of the junction left unmatched. The CDR3: CASSRLAGENDRFF. CDR3 nucleotide sequence: TGTGCCAGCAGTCGACTAGCGGGGGAAAATGATCGGTTCTTC.

The gene calls are TRBV4-3 and TRBJ2-5, with TRBD2 matching 10 bases. Unmatched junction bases numbered 11, after V lost 0 bases and J lost 4 bases. Germline CDR1 reads LGHNA; CDR2 reads YSLEER. The CDR3 covers 18 residues. In nucleotides, the CDR3 is TGCGCCAGCAGCCAAGATTTGGCTAGCGGGGGACTCTCAGAGACCCAGTACTTC. This gives the protein CASSQDLASGGLSETQYF.

In its sample, this clonotype was seen once. This chain uses TRBV20-1 with TRBJ2-1, with 8 bases identical to TRBD2. V trimming: 0 bases; J trimming: 0 bases; junction bases outside the gene matches: 1. The germline V gene has CDR1 DFQATT and CDR2 SNEGSKA (reference sequence). CDR3 length: 15 residues. The CDR3, as DNA: TGCAGTGCTAGAGATAGCGGGAACTCCTACAATGAGCAGTTCTTC. It translates to CSARDSGNSYNEQFF.

V is TRBV3-1 and J is TRBJ2-1, with TRBD2 matching 12 bases. The CDR3 length is 15 residues. Per germline, CDR1 LGHDT and CDR2 YNNKEL (reference sequence). V lost 5 bases to trimming and J lost 9 bases; unmatched junction nucleotides: 8. For the CDR3, the DNA is TGTGCCAGCAGCTCTCGGACTAGCGGGGAGATTGAGCAGTTCTTC. As protein: CASSSRTSGEIEQFF.

The gene calls are TRBV7-2 and TRBJ1-1; D gene ambiguous. V was cut by 2 bases and J by 1 base, with 8 bases left in between. CDR1 and CDR2 from the germline V gene are SGHTA and FQGNSA. The CDR3 is made up of 14 amino acids. The CDR3: CASSLLRTNTEAFF. The CDR3 DNA sequence: TGTGCCAGCAGCTTATTGCGGACGAACACTGAAGCTTTCTTT.

This clonotype was counted a single time. The rearrangement uses TRBV4-3 and TRBJ2-3; no reliable D call. Trimming stripped 2 bases from V and 4 bases from J, with 7 bases between. This CDR3 has 13 residues. Germline CDR1 is LGHNA and CDR2 is YSLEER. DNA of the CDR3: TGCGCCAGCAGCCAAAGACCGGCAGATACGCAGTATTTT. This translates into CASSQRPADTQYF.

This chain connects TRBV24-1 to TRBJ2-3; D is perhaps TRBD1 (6 bases). Trimming took 3 bases from V and 1 from J, leaving 10 bases between them. The CDR3 has 15 amino acids. Germline V gene lookup returns CDR1 KGHDR and CDR2 SFDVKD. The CDR3 bases are TGTGCCACCAGTGATCGACAGGAAGGCACAGATACGCAGTATTTT. Translation gives CATSDRQEGTDTQYF.

The V and J genes are TRBV18 and TRBJ1-2; no clear D gene. The CDR3 has 15 amino acids. CDR1 is KGHSH and CDR2 is LQKENI in the germline V gene. With 2 bases removed from V and 4 bases from J, the gap between germline ends came to 14 bases. Written as DNA, the CDR3 is TGTGCCAGCTCACCAGAAGGCAACGTCGGCTATGGCTACACCTTC. Protein product: CASSPEGNVGYGYTF.

This chain connects TRBV10-3 to TRBJ1-2; no clear D gene. Germline CDR1 is ENHRY and CDR2 is SYGVKD. The V end was cut by 4 bases, the J end by 4 bases, with 7 bases between. The CDR3 spans 12 residues. The CDR3 here is CAISASTYGYTF. As DNA, the CDR3 is TGTGCCATCAGTGCAAGCACCTATGGCTACACCTTC.

The chain recombines TRBV7-9 with TRBJ2-3, with D possibly TRBD2 on 5 matching bases. Germline V lookup: CDR1 SEHNR, CDR2 FQNEAQ (reference sequence). The CDR3 sequence is 12 residues long. Trimming cost V 11 bases and J 2 bases, with 11 bases left between them. The CDR3 protein is CALGGDTDTQYF. The CDR3 DNA follows: TGTGCCCTCGGAGGCGACACAGATACGCAGTATTTT.

This clonotype has a single count. The gene calls are TRBV7-2 and TRBJ1-2; TRBD1 agrees at 7 bases. The CDR3 sequence is 16 residues long. V lost 2 bases to trimming and J lost 1 base; unmatched junction nucleotides: 7. The germline gives CDR1 SGHTA, CDR2 FQGNSA. The DNA of the CDR3 is TGTGCCAGCAGCTTAAGTGGGGACAGAAATAACTATGGCTACACCTTC. Translated, it gives CASSLSGDRNNYGYTF.

This chain links TRBV30 with TRBJ1-6; TRBD1 matches 7 bases. Germline V lookup: CDR1 GTSNPN, CDR2 SVGIG (reference sequence). The CDR3 covers 16 residues. V lost 2 bases and J lost 7; bases outside the gene matches: 11. The CDR3 DNA reads TGTGCCTGGAGTCCCTCACAGGGGAGGCCGAATTCACCCCTCCACTTT. This gives the protein CAWSPSQGRPNSPLHF.

The chain couples TRBV23-1 to TRBJ2-3, with TRBD1 matching over 8 bases. TRBV23-1 is labeled an ORF, and its function is uncertain. This CDR3 spans 15 amino acids. Losses at the gene ends were 0 bases for V and 3 bases for J; bases not matched to a gene: 2. The CDR3 DNA follows: TGCGCCAGCAGTCAATCGAACAGGGGGACAGATACGCAGTATTTT. Translating it yields CASSQSNRGTDTQYF.

This clonotype was observed a few times. The V call is TRBV29-1, the J call TRBJ1-1; D gene ambiguous. From germline, CDR1 is SQVTM and CDR2 ANQGSEA. The CDR3 is 12 residues long. V was clipped by 5 bases and J by 3 bases, with 10 bases between them. The CDR3 region is CSVSRGDTEAFF. The CDR3 region has the DNA TGCAGCGTTTCACGTGGGGACACTGAAGCTTTCTTT. The full variable domain, rest sourced from reference TRBV29-1 and TRBJ1-1, is SAVISQKPSRDICQRGTSLTIQCQVDSQVTMMFWYRQQPGQSLTLIATANQGSEATYESGFVIDKFPISRPNLTFSTLTVSNMSPEDSSIYLCSVSRGDTEAFFGQGTRLTVV.

V is TRBV12-3 or TRBV12-4 and J is TRBJ1-5; TRBD1 matches at 7 bases. The CDR3 contains 13 residues. V gave up 5 bases and J gave up 6 bases; unmatched junction bases: 4. The chain's CDR3 is CASSGQDRQPQHF. DNA for the CDR3: TGTGCCAGCAGTGGACAGGATCGTCAGCCCCAGCATTTT.

V usage is TRBV27 and J usage is TRBJ2-3, with TRBD2 identical over 10 bases. V lost 4 bases, J lost 7 bases, and 11 bases stayed unmatched. This CDR3 is 16 amino acids long. Germline assignment: CDR1 MNHEY and CDR2 SMNVEV (reference sequence). CDR3 amino acids: CASSSVHTSGDHTQYF. The CDR3, as DNA: TGTGCCAGCAGTTCGGTACATACTAGCGGGGACCATACGCAGTATTTT.

V is TRBV6-5 and J is TRBJ2-2, with D tentatively TRBD1 (5 bases). CDR1 and CDR2 from the germline V gene are MNHEY and SVGAGI. The ends were cut back, 3 bases at V and 0 bases at J, with 14 bases in the middle. This CDR3 is built from 17 residues. CDR3 in amino acids: CASSYSPDNSNTGELFF. CDR3 nucleotides: TGTGCCAGCAGTTATTCCCCGGACAACTCGAACACCGGGGAGCTGTTTTTT.